The entry below gives a single T cell receptor (beta chain) sequence along with its context. Its antigen remains undetermined. There are no base qualities to consult, and no much larger clone falls within one base. Each collaborating institution followed its own protocols to collect whole blood in K2EDTA tubes. For TCRbeta analysis, collaborators shipped samples in one of three forms: frozen whole blood, isolated PBMCs, or DNA extracted from either of those sample types. Ends trimmed: V by 7 bases, J by 3 bases; bases unmatched to a gene: 5. The germline V gene (reference sequence) provides CDR1 LNHDA and CDR2 SQIVND. The CDR3 runs 13 amino acids, cysteine and phenylalanine included. CDR3 DNA is the only sequence kept; it has 39 bases, read in frame from the first base. This entry belongs to a study of blood T cell repertoires in COVID-19 (dated by TCRdb to the early 2020s). For the study in its entirety: Samples from collaborators originated in the United States, Italy and Spain and spanned both the acute and convalescent phases of COVID-19. Nearly every sample came with metadata listing a de-identified subject ID, COVID-19 status, age in years and sex. The dataset comprised deeply sampled blood TCRbeta repertoires from subjects exposed to, actively infected with, or recovered from COVID-19. The prospective study material was composed of cDNA or gDNA derived from T cells, B-cell-depleted T cells, or PBMCs. The samples were drawn from two sources: the first 160 participants of the ongoing ImmuneRACE study, and 1,200 or so subjects contributed by 6 global collaborators. The repertoires were made available in a free public database intended to serve as a resource for research on the immune response to SARS-CoV-2. Where available, HLA class I and class II types were obtained from metadata supplied by the sample provider rather than from assay-based typing.

TCRbeta CDR3 regions were amplified from genomic DNA by means of the immunoSEQ Assay, a bias-controlled multiplex PCR. On the study's bioinformatics: The number of nucleated cells in each sample was estimated by amplification of reference gene primers within the assay. To quantify the absolute abundance of each unique TCRbeta CDR3 rearrangement, sequence reads were collapsed and filtered. Productive Simpson clonality was computed per sample as the square root of Simpson's diversity index over productive rearrangements. This is the immuneACCESS table as TCRdb keeps it, with only in-frame sequences that have V and J called. A part of the clones is gone; compared with another copy, unresolved V genes explain less than half, and the rest is unexplained. Clone size and the V and J calls come from that table; the DNA yielded D and trimming. This sample is represented by about 64,000 clones; more than 75% of them were singletons. More than 2.5% of the sample lies in the top ten.

Points the paper makes about the study in general: The quantity of clinical and demographic metadata differed by source and by participant and was supplied without curation.

Material for sequencing was peripheral blood. The chain uses TRBV19 and TRBJ2-5, and TRBD2 matches 7 of the central bases. The source is a man between 50 and 59 years old with active COVID-19. The CDR3 reads CASNPAGEETQYF. The DNA reads as follows: TGTGCCAGTAACCCGGCGGGGGAAGAGACCCAGTACTTC. Supplemented by the reference TRBV19 and TRBJ2-5 proteins around the CDR3, the complete variable domain is DGGITQSPKYLFRKEGQNVTLSCEQNLNHDAMYWYRQDPGQGLRLIYYSQIVNDFQKGDIAEGYSVSREKKESFPLTVTSAQKNPTAFYLCASNPAGEETQYFGPGTRLLVL.